Below are 16 T cell receptor beta chains sequenced from a single sample in a study of OX40 agonist ivuxolimab in advanced cancers. Only in-frame clones appear in the TCRdb table, and some are missing; sequencing was by immunoSEQ multiplex PCR. The table has around 99,000 clones, roughly 90% seen once. This material consisted of CD4+ or CD8+ T cells sorted from blood, taken in a trial of the OX40 agonist ivuxolimab. All receptors derive from an adult with an advanced solid tumor such as melanoma, head and neck, liver or kidney cancer.

This sequence joins TRBV7-2 and TRBJ2-7; 8 bases line up with TRBD1. This CDR3 has 14 residues. Germline V lookup: CDR1 SGHTA, CDR2 FQGNSA. With 8 bases clipped from V and 2 bases from J, the junction kept 8 bases outside the gene matches. CDR3 DNA sequence: TGTGCCAGCCGCCGACTGGGACAGGCCTACGAGCAGTACTTC. It is translated as CASRRLGQAYEQYF.

The sample holds a few counts of this clone. The chain carries TRBV6-6 and TRBJ2-7; 7 bases align to TRBD2. V was clipped by 6 bases and J by 4 bases; unmatched bases: 12. This CDR3 has 15 residues. Germline CDR1 and CDR2: MNHNY and SVGAGI (reference sequence). CDR3 sequence: CASRLRGGSEYEQYF. DNA for the CDR3: TGTGCCAGCAGACTAAGGGGCGGGAGTGAGTACGAGCAGTACTTC.

The genes are TRBV19 and TRBJ1-3; 10 bases line up with TRBD1. Germline trimming cut 3 bases from V and 8 bases from J; bases unmatched to any gene: 7. Germline V gives CDR1 LNHDA, CDR2 SQIVND (reference sequence). The CDR3 length is 15 residues. The CDR3, as DNA: TGTGCCAGTAGTATCCCCGGGACAGGGGCACACACCATATATTTT. This sequence encodes CASSIPGTGAHTIYF. Variable domain in full (rest from reference TRBV19 and TRBJ1-3): DGGITQSPKYLFRKEGQNVTLSCEQNLNHDAMYWYRQDPGQGLRLIYYSQIVNDFQKGDIAEGYSVSREKKESFPLTVTSAQKNPTAFYLCASSIPGTGAHTIYFGEGSWLTVV.

DNA for the CDR3: TGTGCCAGCATGAGGGGAACCTATGGCTACACCTTC. It codes for CASMRGTYGYTF. The chain employs TRBV28 and TRBJ1-2, with a tentative D call TRBD1 (5 bases). The CDR3 covers 12 residues. The germline V gene has CDR1 MDHEN and CDR2 SYDVKM. With 7 bases removed from V and 4 bases from J, the gap between germline ends came to 10 bases.

The chain has TRBV27 and TRBJ1-3; D not certain. Germline V gene sequence: CDR1 MNHEY, CDR2 SMNVEV (reference sequence). The CDR3 sequence is 14 residues long. Trimming shortened V by 6 bases and J by 0 bases, and 9 bases separated the two germline ends. The chain's CDR3 is CASSLQNSGNTIYF. The CDR3 DNA reads TGTGCCAGCAGCCTCCAGAACTCTGGAAACACCATATATTTT.

The rearrangement uses TRBV9 and TRBJ2-1, with TRBD2 identical over 7 bases. Germline-derived CDR1 and CDR2 are SGDLS and YYNGEE. CDR3 length equals 15 residues. Losses at the gene ends were 0 bases for V and 8 bases for J; bases not matched to a gene: 8. CDR3 bases: TGTGCCAGCAGCGTAGCGGGAGGTGAGGTCCATGAGCAGTTCTTC. This codes for CASSVAGGEVHEQFF.

The V call is TRBV9, the J call TRBJ2-1, with 8 bases fitting TRBD2. Trimming at V came to 0 bases and at J to 1 base, leaving 0 bases not matched to a gene. Per the germline V gene, CDR1 is SGDLS and CDR2 is YYNGEE. The CDR3 is 15 amino acids. CDR3 sequence reads: CASSVERGSYNEQFF. In nucleotides, the CDR3 is TGTGCCAGCAGCGTAGAGCGGGGGTCCTACAATGAGCAGTTCTTC.

The gene calls are TRBV9 and TRBJ2-3; 9 nucleotides line up with TRBD2. J gave up 3 bases and V 0 bases, and 2 bases lay outside the gene matches. Germline CDR1 and CDR2: SGDLS and YYNGEE. The CDR3 is 15 amino acids. The CDR3 bases are TGTGCCAGCAGCGTAGTGGCGGGAGGGACAGATACGCAGTATTTT. As protein: CASSVVAGGTDTQYF.

V is TRBV28 and J is TRBJ2-6; D is uncertain. The CDR3 loop spans 15 amino acids. V lost 5 bases and J 0 bases, leaving 8 bases between the germline ends. Germline V gene sequence: CDR1 MDHEN, CDR2 SYDVKM. In nucleotides, the CDR3 is TGTGCCAGCAGTCGAAAGACCTCTGGGGCCAACGTCCTGACTTTC. Residues: CASSRKTSGANVLTF.

Details on this clone: The sample contains more than one DNA sequence encoding this CDR3. This rearrangement joins TRBV15 to TRBJ2-7; 7 bases fit TRBD1. Losses at the gene ends were 3 bases for V and 1 base for J; bases not matched to a gene: 6. There are 15 residues in the CDR3. Germline values: CDR1 LNHNV, CDR2 YYDKDF (reference sequence). The CDR3 nucleotides read TGTGCCACCAGCAGGGACAGGACAAGTTCCTACGAGCAGTACTTC. This gives the protein CATSRDRTSSYEQYF.

V and J are TRBV18 and TRBJ1-1; TRBD1 matches at 9 bases. CDR3 length equals 14 residues. The germline V gene has CDR1 KGHSH and CDR2 LQKENI. V was clipped by 6 bases and J by 3 bases; unmatched bases: 5. Here the CDR3 DNA reads TGTGCCAGCTCTCCTACAGGGGGCGACACTGAAGCTTTCTTT. As protein: CASSPTGGDTEAFF.

This sequence joins TRBV4-3 and TRBJ1-1; TRBD1 matches 7 bases. Germline-derived CDR1 and CDR2 are LGHNA and YSLEER. Germline trimming cut 2 bases from V and 10 bases from J; bases unmatched to any gene: 7. This CDR3 has 13 amino acids. CDR3 loop: CASSQLRDSGAFF. The CDR3 bases are TGCGCCAGCAGCCAACTCCGGGACAGCGGAGCTTTCTTT.

The chain uses TRBV28 and TRBJ2-7, with 8 bases matching TRBD2. The CDR3 totals 14 residues. V was pared by 3 bases and J by 2 bases, with 3 bases of the junction left unmatched. Germline V gives CDR1 MDHEN, CDR2 SYDVKM. The CDR3 sequence is CASSFAGGTYEQYF. The CDR3 coding sequence is TGTGCCAGCAGTTTCGCGGGGGGCACCTACGAGCAGTACTTC.

The chain joins TRBV9 to TRBJ2-7; TRBD2 aligns across 9 bases. Trimming took 4 bases from V and 4 from J; bases not matched to a gene: 12. This CDR3 is built from 16 residues. CDR1 and CDR2 (germline): SGDLS, YYNGEE. The CDR3 nucleotides are TGTGCCAGCAGCCCCGGGGTGGTAGCGGGAGCTTACGAGCAGTACTTC. Translation gives CASSPGVVAGAYEQYF.

This chain uses TRBV28 with TRBJ1-4; D remains ambiguous. From germline, CDR1 is MDHEN and CDR2 SYDVKM. This CDR3 is 15 amino acids long. Trimming cost V 6 bases and J 3 bases, with 14 bases left between them. CDR3 DNA sequence: TGTGCCAGCAGCCGGGGAGAGGCGGCTAATGAAAAACTGTTTTTT. It yields the protein CASSRGEAANEKLFF. Variable domain in full (rest from reference TRBV28 and TRBJ1-4): DVKVTQSSRYLVKRTGEKVFLECVQDMDHENMFWYRQDPGLGLRLIYFSYDVKMKEKGDIPEGYSVSREKKERFSLILESASTNQTSMYLCASSRGEAANEKLFFGSGTQLSVL.

The chain links TRBV28 to TRBJ2-7; D remains unclear. The CDR3 has 14 residues. In germline, CDR1 is MDHEN, CDR2 SYDVKM. The V gene lost 3 bases and the J gene lost 0 bases, with 9 bases spanning the gap. CDR3 region: CASSFPAASYEQYF. The CDR3 region has the DNA TGTGCCAGCAGTTTCCCGGCAGCCTCCTACGAGCAGTACTTC.